This T cell receptor beta chain was retrieved from a study of identical twins. This clonotype has a count of ten or more. Its specificity is unknown. Overall study findings and caveats: In monozygotic twins, models underestimated the sharing of out-of-frame TCR alpha.

After removal of 5 bases from V and 0 bases from J, the junction contained 8 bases not matched to a gene. The germline CDR1 and CDR2 sequences are SGHTA and FQGNSA. The CDR3 sequence is 17 residues long. MiXCR was run by TCRdb on the 5' RACE reads, yielding one entry per CDR3 protein. The sample holds around 960,000 distinct CDR3 sequences, approximately 13% seen once. In addition, the sample was reused for a study of yellow fever vaccine responses in identical twins.

The chain carries TRBV7-2 and TRBJ2-1; TRBD2 matches at 9 bases. The sequence came from a woman aged 18-30 years in good health. Sequencing input: PBMCs. The CDR3 nucleotides read TGTGCCAGCAGCCGCCTGGCGGGAGGGAGCTCCTACAATGAGCAGTTCTTC. This encodes CASSRLAGGSSYNEQFF.